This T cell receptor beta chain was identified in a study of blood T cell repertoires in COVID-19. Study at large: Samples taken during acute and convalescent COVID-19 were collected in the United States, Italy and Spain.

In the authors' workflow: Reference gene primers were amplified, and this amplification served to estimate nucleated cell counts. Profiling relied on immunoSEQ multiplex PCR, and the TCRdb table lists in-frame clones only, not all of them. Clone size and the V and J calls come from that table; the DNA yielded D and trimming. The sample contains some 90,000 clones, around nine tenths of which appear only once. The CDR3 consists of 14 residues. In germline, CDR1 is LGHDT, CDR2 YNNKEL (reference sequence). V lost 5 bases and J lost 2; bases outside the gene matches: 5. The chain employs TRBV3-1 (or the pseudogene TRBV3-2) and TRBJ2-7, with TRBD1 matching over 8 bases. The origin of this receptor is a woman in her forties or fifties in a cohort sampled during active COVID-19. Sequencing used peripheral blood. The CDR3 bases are TGTGCCAGCAGCAAAGTGACAGGGGCCTACGAGCAGTACTTC. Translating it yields CASSKVTGAYEQYF.